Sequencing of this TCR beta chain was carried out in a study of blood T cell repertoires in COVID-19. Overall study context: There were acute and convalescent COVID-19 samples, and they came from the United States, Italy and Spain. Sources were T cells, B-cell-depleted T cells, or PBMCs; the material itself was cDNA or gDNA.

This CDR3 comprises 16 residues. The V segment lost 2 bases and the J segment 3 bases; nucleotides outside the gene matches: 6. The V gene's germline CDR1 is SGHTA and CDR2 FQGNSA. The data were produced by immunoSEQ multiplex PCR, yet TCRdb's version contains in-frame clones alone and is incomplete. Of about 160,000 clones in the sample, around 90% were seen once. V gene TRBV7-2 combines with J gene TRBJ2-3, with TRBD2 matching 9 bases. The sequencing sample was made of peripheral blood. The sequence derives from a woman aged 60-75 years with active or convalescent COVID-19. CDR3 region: CASSLLAGGPTDTQYF. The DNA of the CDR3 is TGTGCCAGCAGCTTACTTGCGGGGGGGCCAACAGATACGCAGTATTTT.